Listed here are 13 T cell receptor beta chains from one sample, sequenced in a study of blood T cell repertoires in COVID-19. Using immunoSEQ multiplex PCR, the repertoire was profiled, and TCRdb retains in-frame clones only, with some absent. Of approximately 41,000 clones listed, 81% were seen once; the top ten hold more than 30%. The specimen was peripheral blood. All receptors come from a man in his forties with active or convalescent COVID-19.

The chain links TRBV4-1 to TRBJ2-7; the match to TRBD2 covers 8 bases. V shed 4 bases, J shed 4 bases, and the junction held 12 bases outside the gene matches. CDR1 is MGHRA, CDR2 YSYEKL, per germline. This CDR3 region has 16 residues. The CDR3 region has the DNA TGCGCCAGCAGCCCCTCCCCAAGCGGGAGAAGGTACGAGCAGTACTTC. Amino acids: CASSPSPSGRRYEQYF.

The V and J genes are TRBV6-2 or TRBV6-3 and TRBJ1-1; tentative D call: TRBD1 (5 bases). The CDR3 contains 12 residues. V lost 0 bases and J 6 bases, leaving 5 bases between the germline ends. Germline V gene data show CDR1 as MNHEY and CDR2 as SVGEGT. CDR3 loop: CASSYSGAEAFF. In DNA form, the CDR3 reads TGTGCCAGCAGTTACTCAGGGGCTGAAGCTTTCTTT.

The V and J genes are TRBV30 and TRBJ2-7, with D possibly being TRBD2 (5 bases). Per the germline V gene, CDR1 is GTSNPN and CDR2 is SVGIG (reference sequence). The CDR3 runs to 14 residues. The V and J ends lost 0 bases and 6 bases respectively, with 15 bases between them. Written as DNA, the CDR3 is TGTGCCTGGAGTGTTTTAGATCACCGGGGCGAGCAGTACTTC. This codes for CAWSVLDHRGEQYF. Using reference TRBV30 and TRBJ2-7 for the parts outside the CDR3, the full variable domain is SQTIHQWPATLVQPVGSPLSLECTVEGTSNPNLYWYRQAAGRGLQLLFYSVGIGQISSEVPQNLSASRPQDRQFILSSKKLLLSDSGFYLCAWSVLDHRGEQYFGPGTRLTVT.

V is TRBV7-2 and J is TRBJ1-2, with TRBD1 matching 8 bases. After removal of 3 bases from V and 8 bases from J, the junction contained 5 bases not matched to a gene. The CDR3 loop spans 13 amino acids. The germline gives CDR1 SGHTA, CDR2 FQGNSA. The CDR3 coding sequence is TGTGCCAGCAGCTTTGGGACAGGCGTCGGCTACACCTTC. This sequence encodes CASSFGTGVGYTF.

The V call is TRBV14, the J call TRBJ2-5; 9 nucleotides match TRBD2. The CDR3 totals 15 residues. Trimming at V came to 0 bases and at J to 5 bases, leaving 4 bases not matched to a gene. Germline V CDR1 and CDR2: SGHDN, FVKESK. Here the CDR3 reads CASSQDGTSYETQYF. The CDR3 DNA follows: TGTGCCAGCAGCCAAGATGGGACTAGCTACGAGACCCAGTACTTC.

The chain couples TRBV10-3 to TRBJ2-7; TRBD2 matches 7 bases. The CDR3 loop spans 13 amino acids. The germline V gene encodes CDR1 ENHRY and CDR2 SYGVKD. V shed 6 bases and J 7 bases; nucleotides not matched to a gene: 9. This CDR3 reads CAISAPVGGEQYF. DNA of the CDR3: TGTGCCATCAGCGCCCCGGTGGGGGGGGAGCAGTACTTC.

The chain carries TRBV2 and TRBJ2-7; possible D gene TRBD1, 6 bases. Germline CDR1 SNHLY, CDR2 FYNNEI. V dropped 5 bases and J dropped 0 bases, with 8 bases sitting between them. This CDR3 comprises 13 residues. CDR3 sequence: CASSRDTSYEQYF. The CDR3 nucleotides are TGTGCCAGCAGTAGGGACACCTCCTACGAGCAGTACTTC. Combining the CDR3 with reference TRBV2 and TRBJ2-7 gives the whole variable domain EPEVTQTPSHQVTQMGQEVILRCVPISNHLYFYWYRQILGQKVEFLVSFYNNEISEKSEIFDDQFSVERPDGSNFTLKIRSTKLEDSAMYFCASSRDTSYEQYFGPGTRLTVT.

V is TRBV4-2 and J is TRBJ2-3; 8 nucleotides agree with TRBD2. Germline V CDR1 and CDR2: LGHNA, YNFKEQ. Losses at the gene ends were 1 base for V and 6 bases for J; bases not matched to a gene: 3. The CDR3 has 14 amino acids. In DNA form, the CDR3 reads TGTGCCAGCAGCCAAGCCACTAGCGGCGATACGCAGTATTTT. Translating gives CASSQATSGDTQYF.

The gene calls are TRBV30 and TRBJ1-5, with no clear D. The germline gives CDR1 GTSNPN, CDR2 SVGIG (reference sequence). The CDR3 is 12 residues long. The ends were cut back, 7 bases at V and 6 bases at J, with 13 bases in the middle. The CDR3 region is CASSTAGQPQHF. In DNA form, the CDR3 reads TGTGCCTCCTCAACTGCCGGTCAGCCCCAGCATTTT.

This chain joins TRBV21-1 and TRBJ2-2; no check of the table's D call, TRBD1, against the DNA was made. TRBV21-1 is recorded as a pseudogene. This CDR3 has 13 amino acids. The CDR3 bases are TGTGCCGCCTCACAGGGGGACACCGGGGAGCTGTTTTTT. Protein: CAASQGDTGELFF.

This clone was seen only a few times. The V call is TRBV30, the J call TRBJ1-1, with D tentatively TRBD1 (5 bases). V lost 5 bases to trimming and J lost 4 bases, with 17 bases between them. Germline CDR1 is GTSNPN and CDR2 is SVGIG (reference sequence). The CDR3 extends over 14 amino acids. Written as DNA, the CDR3 is TGTGCCTGGGACGCACACGTGGGGGGCACTGAAGCTTTCTTT. Translating gives CAWDAHVGGTEAFF.

This clone has more than one count but fewer than ten. The chain is built from TRBV5-6 and TRBJ1-3; 11 bases align to TRBD1. Unmatched junction bases numbered 10, after V lost 4 bases and J lost 1 base. The CDR3 covers 18 residues. The germline V gene has CDR1 SGHDT and CDR2 YYEEEE. CDR3 protein: CASSRAGQGATSGNTIYF. In DNA, the CDR3 is TGTGCCAGCAGCCGGGCAGGACAGGGGGCGACGTCTGGAAACACCATATATTTT.

The rearrangement joins TRBV6-2 or TRBV6-3 to TRBJ1-6; D gene unclear. V shed 6 bases and J shed 7 bases, with 13 bases lying between them. Germline V lookup: CDR1 MNHEY, CDR2 SVGEGT. CDR3 length: 14 residues. CDR3 sequence reads: CASSRTTGNSPLHF. The CDR3 DNA sequence: TGTGCCAGCAGCCGTACAACGGGGAATTCACCCCTCCACTTT.